This T cell receptor (beta chain) derives from a study of blood T cell repertoires in COVID-19. This CDR3 has 16 amino acids. V shed 4 bases, J shed 7 bases, and the junction held 15 bases outside the gene matches. Per the germline V gene, CDR1 is MDHEN and CDR2 is SYDVKM. Assay used: immunoSEQ multiplex PCR; TCRdb lists only in-frame clones, some missing. The top ten clones hold around 9.3% of a sample with over 350,000 clones, around nine tenths of them seen once. The sequenced material came from PBMCs or T cells enriched from blood (not recorded which). The V gene is TRBV28, the J gene TRBJ1-2, with 7 bases matching TRBD1. This clonotype was obtained from a woman in her forties or fifties who had recovered from COVID-19. The CDR3 nucleotides are TGTGCCAGCAGTTCTACGGGACAGTTGCCGGTTTTTGGCTACACCTTC. Amino acid sequence: CASSSTGQLPVFGYTF.